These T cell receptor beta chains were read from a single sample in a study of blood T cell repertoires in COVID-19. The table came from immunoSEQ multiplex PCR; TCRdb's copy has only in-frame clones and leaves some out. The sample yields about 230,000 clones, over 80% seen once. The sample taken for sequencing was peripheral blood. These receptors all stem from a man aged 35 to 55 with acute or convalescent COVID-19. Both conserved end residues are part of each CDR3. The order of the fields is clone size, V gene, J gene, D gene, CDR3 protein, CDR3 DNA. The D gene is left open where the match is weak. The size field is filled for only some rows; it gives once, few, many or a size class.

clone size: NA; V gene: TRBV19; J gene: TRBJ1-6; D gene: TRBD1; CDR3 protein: CASSSEGQGSWNSPLHF; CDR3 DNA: TGTGCCAGTAGTTCCGAGGGACAGGGATCTTGGAATTCACCCCTCCACTTT
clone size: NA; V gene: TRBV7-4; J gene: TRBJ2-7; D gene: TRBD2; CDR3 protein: CASSLAVETSLAYEQYF; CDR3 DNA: TGTGCCAGCAGCTTAGCCGTGGAGACTAGCCTAGCCTACGAGCAGTACTTC
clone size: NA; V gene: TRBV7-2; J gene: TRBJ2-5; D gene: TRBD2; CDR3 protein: CASSLGGLAGIQETQYF; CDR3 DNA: TGTGCCAGCAGCTTAGGGGGACTAGCGGGAATCCAAGAGACCCAGTACTTC
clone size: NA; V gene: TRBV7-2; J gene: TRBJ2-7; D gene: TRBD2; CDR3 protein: CASSLVGGERIFEQYF; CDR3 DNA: TGTGCCAGCAGCTTAGTGGGGGGGGAGCGGATCTTTGAGCAGTACTTC
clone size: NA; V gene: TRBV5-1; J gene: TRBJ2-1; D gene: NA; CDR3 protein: CASSSTGRVNEQFF; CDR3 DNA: TGCGCCAGCAGCTCAACAGGGAGGGTCAATGAGCAGTTCTTC
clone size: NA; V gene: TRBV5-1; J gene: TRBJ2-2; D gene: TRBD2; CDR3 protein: CASSLATSGAVTGELFF; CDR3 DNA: TGCGCCAGCAGCTTGGCGACTAGCGGGGCGGTCACCGGGGAGCTGTTTTTT
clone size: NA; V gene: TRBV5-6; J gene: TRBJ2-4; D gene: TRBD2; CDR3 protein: CASSLGPSGPQAKNIQYF; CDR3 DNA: TGTGCCAGCAGCTTGGGCCCTAGCGGGCCCCAGGCCAAAAACATTCAGTACTTC
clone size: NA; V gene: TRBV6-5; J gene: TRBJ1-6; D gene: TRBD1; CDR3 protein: CASSLRTGGVSPLHF; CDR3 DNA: TGTGCCAGCAGTCTCCGGACAGGGGGCGTTTCACCCCTCCACTTT
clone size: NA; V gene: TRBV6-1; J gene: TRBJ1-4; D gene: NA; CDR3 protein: CASSEVQGLNEKLFF; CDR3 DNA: TGTGCCAGCAGTGAAGTGCAGGGGTTAAATGAAAAACTGTTTTTT
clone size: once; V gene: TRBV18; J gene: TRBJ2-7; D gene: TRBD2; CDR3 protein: CASSPGLAPYEQYF; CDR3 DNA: TGTGCCAGCTCTCCGGGACTAGCGCCCTACGAGCAGTACTTC
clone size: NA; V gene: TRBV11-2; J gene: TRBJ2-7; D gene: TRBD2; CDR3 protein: CASSLTGLAPYEQYF; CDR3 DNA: TGTGCCAGCAGCTTAACCGGACTAGCCCCCTACGAGCAGTACTTC
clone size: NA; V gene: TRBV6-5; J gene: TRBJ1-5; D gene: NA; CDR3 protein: CASKAGRNQPQHF; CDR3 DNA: TGTGCCAGCAAGGCGGGGAGAAATCAGCCCCAGCATTTT
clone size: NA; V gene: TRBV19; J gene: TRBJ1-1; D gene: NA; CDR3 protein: CASSIGTVNTEAFF; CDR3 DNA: TGTGCCAGTAGTATAGGGACAGTGAACACTGAAGCTTTCTTT
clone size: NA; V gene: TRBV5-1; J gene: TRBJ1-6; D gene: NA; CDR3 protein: CASSLERGPGDSPLHF; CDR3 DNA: TGCGCCAGCAGCTTGGAGCGGGGGCCGGGAGATTCACCCCTCCACTTT
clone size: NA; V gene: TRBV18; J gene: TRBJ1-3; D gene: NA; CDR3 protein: CASLNTGTGNTIYF; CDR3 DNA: TGTGCCAGCCTAAATACAGGGACTGGAAACACCATATATTTT
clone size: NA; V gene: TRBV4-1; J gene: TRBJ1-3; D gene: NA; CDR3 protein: CASSQDSGNTIYF; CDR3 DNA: TGCGCCAGCAGCCAAGATTCAGGAAACACCATATATTTT
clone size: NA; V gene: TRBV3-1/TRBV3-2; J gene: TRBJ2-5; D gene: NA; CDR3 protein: CASSQVWRFEETQYF; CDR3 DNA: TGTGCCAGCAGCCAAGTGTGGCGGTTCGAAGAGACCCAGTACTTC
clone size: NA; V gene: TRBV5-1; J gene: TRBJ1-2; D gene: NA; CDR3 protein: CASSVDGTPDYGYTF; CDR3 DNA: TGCGCCAGCAGCGTGGACGGGACACCAGACTATGGCTACACCTTC
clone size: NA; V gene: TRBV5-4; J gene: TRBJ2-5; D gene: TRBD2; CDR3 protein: CASTRRLAGAIETQYF; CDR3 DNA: TGTGCCAGCACCAGACGGCTAGCGGGAGCGATCGAGACCCAGTACTTC
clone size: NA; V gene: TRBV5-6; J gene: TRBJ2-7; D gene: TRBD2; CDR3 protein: CASSLERSGSVYEQYF; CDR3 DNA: TGTGCCAGCAGCTTGGAACGTAGCGGGAGTGTGTACGAGCAGTACTTC
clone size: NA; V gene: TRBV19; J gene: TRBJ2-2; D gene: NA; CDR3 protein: CASSWAGNTGELFF; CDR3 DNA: TGTGCCAGTAGTTGGGCTGGGAACACCGGGGAGCTGTTTTTT
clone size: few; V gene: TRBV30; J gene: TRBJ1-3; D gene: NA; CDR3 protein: CACLPDGLGNTIYF; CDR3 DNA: TGTGCCTGCCTACCGGATGGTCTCGGGAACACCATATATTTT
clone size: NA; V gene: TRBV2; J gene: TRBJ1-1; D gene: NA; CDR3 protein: CASLIGGNTEAFF; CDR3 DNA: TGTGCCAGTCTAATAGGGGGGAACACTGAAGCTTTCTTT
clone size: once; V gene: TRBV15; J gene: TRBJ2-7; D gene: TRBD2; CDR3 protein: CATSRDMRPSGRVEQYF; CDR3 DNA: TGTGCCACCAGCAGAGATATGAGGCCTAGCGGGAGGGTTGAGCAGTACTTC
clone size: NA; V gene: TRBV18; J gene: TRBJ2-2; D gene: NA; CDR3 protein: CASSPGHPNTGELFF; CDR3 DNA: TGTGCCAGCTCACCAGGACACCCGAACACCGGGGAGCTGTTTTTT
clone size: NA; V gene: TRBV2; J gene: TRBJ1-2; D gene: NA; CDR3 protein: CASSVNRLDGYTF; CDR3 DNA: TGTGCCAGCAGTGTTAACAGGTTGGACGGCTACACCTTC
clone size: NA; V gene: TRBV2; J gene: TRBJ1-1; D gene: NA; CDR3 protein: CASSDRGMNTEAFF; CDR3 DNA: TGTGCCAGCAGTGACAGAGGAATGAACACTGAAGCTTTCTTT
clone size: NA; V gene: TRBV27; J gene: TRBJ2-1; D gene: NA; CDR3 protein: CASSYRELNEQFF; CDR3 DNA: TGTGCCAGCAGTTACCGGGAGCTCAATGAGCAGTTCTTC
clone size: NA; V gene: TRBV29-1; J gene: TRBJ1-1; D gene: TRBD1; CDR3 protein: CSAKTGMDTEAFF; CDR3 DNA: TGCAGCGCTAAGACAGGGATGGACACTGAAGCTTTCTTT
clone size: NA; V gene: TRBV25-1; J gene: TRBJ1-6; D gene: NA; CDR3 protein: CASSDRYNSPLHF; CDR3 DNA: TGTGCCAGCAGTGACCGCTATAATTCACCCCTCCACTTT
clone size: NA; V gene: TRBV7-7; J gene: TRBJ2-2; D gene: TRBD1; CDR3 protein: CASSLTAGGYTGELFF; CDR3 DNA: TGTGCCAGCAGCTTAACAGCAGGGGGATACACCGGGGAGCTGTTTTTT
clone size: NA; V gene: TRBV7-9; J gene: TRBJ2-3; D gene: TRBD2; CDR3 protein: CASSLTSGSTDTQYF; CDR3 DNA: TGTGCCAGCAGCTTGACTAGCGGGAGTACAGATACGCAGTATTTT
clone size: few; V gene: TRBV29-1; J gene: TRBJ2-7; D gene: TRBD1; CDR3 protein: CSVEDAGQGYEQYF; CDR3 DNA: TGCAGCGTTGAAGATGCGGGACAGGGTTACGAGCAGTACTTC